This passage covers 31 T cell receptor beta chains from one sample sequenced in a study of CD8 T cells in ankylosing spondylitis. Study-level points and caveats: Among TCR beta sequences, a motif of 7 to 9 highly homologous variants appeared characteristic of ankylosing spondylitis blood.

TCRdb analysed the 5' RACE reads with MiXCR anew, one entry per CDR3 protein. The sample consists of around 480,000 distinct CDR3 sequences, more than 15% of them appearing once. Antigen specificity for these receptors is unknown. The sequencing input was blood, either unsorted or a sorted T cell fraction (not recorded which). These receptors were taken from a male donor with ankylosing spondylitis.

The chain recombines TRBV12-3 or TRBV12-4 with TRBJ2-5, with D perhaps matching TRBD1 or TRBD2 (5 bases each). The CDR3 runs to 16 residues. V lost 3 bases and J 5 bases, leaving 19 bases between the germline ends. DNA for the CDR3: TGTGCCAGCAGTTTCGGGCCGCCCCGGTGGGGGGAGACCCAGTACTTC. Its protein product is CASSFGPPRWGETQYF.

V usage is TRBV7-3 and J usage is TRBJ2-2; TRBD1 agrees at 9 bases. The germline V gene encodes CDR1 SGHTA and CDR2 FQGTGA. The CDR3 loop spans 19 amino acids. J was trimmed by 7 bases and V by 2 bases; bases with no gene match: 17. The CDR3 reads CASSLLPLGQGFSDGELFF. CDR3 bases: TGTGCCAGCAGCTTACTGCCCCTGGGACAGGGATTTTCGGACGGGGAGCTGTTTTTT.

The DNA for the CDR3 is TGTGCCAGCAGCCAGGGCGGGAGTCCCGGGAATGAGCAGTTCTTC. Protein sequence: CASSQGGSPGNEQFF. This sequence joins TRBV7-3 and TRBJ2-1; 7 nucleotides agree with TRBD2. CDR1 is SGHTA, CDR2 FQGTGA, per germline. V trimming: 5 bases; J trimming: 7 bases; junction bases outside the gene matches: 11. The CDR3 consists of 15 residues.

This clonotype occurred a few times. The rearrangement uses TRBV20-1 and TRBJ2-3; D unclear. V was cut by 1 base and J by 0 bases, with 5 bases left in between. CDR3 size: 13 residues. The V gene's germline CDR1 is DFQATT and CDR2 SNEGSKA (reference sequence). The CDR3 DNA is TGCAGTGCTAGAGTGGCTAGCACAGATACGCAGTATTTT. It encodes CSARVASTDTQYF.

V usage is TRBV30 and J usage is TRBJ2-2; 9 bases agree with TRBD1. Germline trimming cut 8 bases from V and 7 bases from J; bases unmatched to any gene: 11. Germline V gene lookup returns CDR1 GTSNPN and CDR2 SVGIG (reference sequence). The CDR3 spans 14 residues. The CDR3 DNA is TGTGCCGGGGACAGGACAGGGGTCATCGGGGAGCTGTTTTTT. This gives the protein CAGDRTGVIGELFF.

This sequence joins TRBV29-1 and TRBJ1-1; 11 bases align to TRBD1. CDR3 length: 15 residues. The germline V gene has CDR1 SQVTM and CDR2 ANQGSEA. The CDR3 DNA sequence: TGCAACGTGGTGGACAGGGGGCGTGGGTACACTGAAGCTTTCTTT. It translates to CNVVDRGRGYTEAFF.

This clonotype was seen a handful of times. The V and J genes are TRBV6-2 or TRBV6-3 and TRBJ1-5, with 9 bases identical to TRBD1. Trimming took 5 bases from V and 2 from J; bases not matched to a gene: 7. Germline values: CDR1 MNHEY, CDR2 SVGEGT. There are 16 residues in the CDR3. The CDR3, as DNA: TGTGCCAGCAGTGATCCGGGACAGGGTCGCAATCAGCCCCAGCATTTT. This codes for CASSDPGQGRNQPQHF.

This chain links TRBV3-1 with TRBJ2-2; D call uncertain. V gave up 2 bases and J gave up 7 bases, with 8 bases separating them. This CDR3 spans 13 amino acids. The V gene's germline CDR1 is LGHDT and CDR2 YNNKEL (reference sequence). CDR3 region: CASSQKDRGELFF. In DNA, the CDR3 is TGTGCCAGCAGCCAAAAAGACCGCGGGGAGCTGTTTTTT.

This chain connects TRBV11-2 to TRBJ1-3; D unresolved. The germline V gene encodes CDR1 SGHAT and CDR2 FQNNGV. With 6 bases removed from V and 4 bases from J, the gap between germline ends came to 16 bases. This CDR3 is 15 amino acids long. The CDR3 DNA reads as TGTGCCAGCAGTACAGACGGAGGGATGGGAAACACCATATATTTT. This codes for CASSTDGGMGNTIYF.

On this clonotype itself: A much larger clone is a single base away; this may be a read error. The genes are TRBV6-5 and TRBJ1-2; 7 bases map to TRBD1. The ends lost 5 bases at V and 3 bases at J; junction bases unmatched: 3. This CDR3 comprises 13 residues. Germline lookup yields CDR1 MNHEY and CDR2 SVGAGI. The CDR3 bases are TGTGCCAGCAGTAACACAGGGGACTATGGCTACACCTTC. This sequence encodes CASSNTGDYGYTF.

The table lists this clonotype with a few counts. This chain connects TRBV11-2 to TRBJ1-1; 8 bases agree with TRBD1. V gave up 2 bases and J gave up 10 bases; unmatched junction bases: 9. This CDR3 contains 14 residues. Germline values: CDR1 SGHAT, CDR2 FQNNGV. CDR3 in amino acids: CASSLQRQGTGAFF. CDR3 DNA sequence: TGTGCCAGCAGCTTACAACGACAGGGGACGGGAGCTTTCTTT.

This clonotype was seen only a few times. V is TRBV6-2 or TRBV6-3 and J is TRBJ1-6; D is unresolved. The germline V gene has CDR1 MNHEY and CDR2 SVGEGT. CDR3 size: 16 residues. Deletions cut 6 bases from V and 4 bases from J, with 16 bases between. CDR3 protein: CASSGPGMSYNSPLHF. The CDR3 coding sequence is TGTGCCAGCAGCGGCCCGGGTATGAGTTATAATTCACCCCTCCACTTT.

This rearrangement joins TRBV29-1 to TRBJ1-1, with a weak D call TRBD1 (6 bases). Germline loops: CDR1 SQVTM, CDR2 ANQGSEA. This CDR3 has 14 amino acids. V lost 4 bases and J lost 5, with 17 bases in between. The CDR3 here is CSVGVRGLTTEAFF. DNA of the CDR3: TGCAGCGTTGGGGTCAGGGGTTTAACGACTGAAGCTTTCTTT.

The sample holds a few counts of this clonotype. V and J are TRBV3-1 and TRBJ1-5; D perhaps matches TRBD1 (6 bases). This CDR3 comprises 13 residues. Germline loops: CDR1 LGHDT, CDR2 YNNKEL (reference sequence). The V end lost 4 bases, the J end lost 4 bases, and 8 bases lay between the germline ends. This chain's CDR3 is CASSRGANQPQHF. CDR3 sequence (DNA): TGTGCCAGCAGCCGGGGGGCGAATCAGCCCCAGCATTTT.

This clonotype was seen only a few times. The V gene is TRBV2, the J gene TRBJ2-1; 9 positions agree with TRBD1. V gave up 6 bases and J gave up 13 bases; unmatched junction bases: 7. The CDR3 contains 12 residues. Germline loops: CDR1 SNHLY, CDR2 FYNNEI. The CDR3 spells CASRNRDREQFF. Written as DNA, the CDR3 is TGTGCCAGCAGAAACCGGGACAGGGAACAGTTCTTC.

Only a few counts were recorded for this clonotype. The V gene is TRBV18, the J gene TRBJ2-7; D might be TRBD2 (5 bases). This CDR3 has 12 amino acids. V lost 3 bases and J 3 bases, leaving 6 bases between the germline ends. Germline V gene lookup returns CDR1 KGHSH and CDR2 LQKENI. CDR3 in DNA: TGTGCCAGCTCACCGACTAACTACGAGCAGTACTTC. Its protein is CASSPTNYEQYF. The variable domain in full, completed from reference TRBV18 and TRBJ2-7, reads NAGVMQNPRHLVRRRGQEARLRCSPMKGHSHVYWYRQLPEEGLKFMVYLQKENIIDESGMPKERFSAEFPKEGPSILRIQQVVRGDSAAYFCASSPTNYEQYFGPGTRLTVT.

J is TRBJ2-2 and V is TRBV18; D is possibly TRBD1 (5 bases). This CDR3 comprises 16 residues. The V and J ends lost 2 bases and 6 bases respectively, with 16 bases between them. CDR1 and CDR2 (germline): KGHSH, LQKENI. CDR3 sequence: CASSPTAGAGAGELFF. Here the CDR3 DNA reads TGTGCCAGCTCACCAACAGCTGGGGCCGGCGCCGGGGAGCTGTTTTTT. Complete variable domain (other parts from reference TRBV18 and TRBJ2-2): NAGVMQNPRHLVRRRGQEARLRCSPMKGHSHVYWYRQLPEEGLKFMVYLQKENIIDESGMPKERFSAEFPKEGPSILRIQQVVRGDSAAYFCASSPTAGAGAGELFFGEGSRLTVL.

This clonotype was recorded a few times. The V call is TRBV5-1, the J call TRBJ2-7; D remains unclear. The V and J ends lost 2 bases and 2 bases respectively, with 17 bases between them. Germline V gene data show CDR1 as SGHRS and CDR2 as YFSETQ. The CDR3 runs to 16 residues. CDR3 nucleotides: TGCGCCAGCAGCTTATCTAACCGGCCCGCGGCCTACGAGCAGTACTTC. Its translation: CASSLSNRPAAYEQYF.

This clonotype was seen at least ten times. The J gene is TRBJ2-5, the V gene TRBV7-9; 7 bases are a match to TRBD1. Losses at the gene ends were 5 bases for V and 5 bases for J; bases not matched to a gene: 8. The CDR3 runs to 14 residues. Germline CDR1 and CDR2: SEHNR and FQNEAQ (reference sequence). DNA of the CDR3: TGTGCCAGCAGCGACCAGGGGGATAGCGAGACCCAGTACTTC. This sequence encodes CASSDQGDSETQYF.

This clonotype was recorded a few times. The chain links TRBV9 to TRBJ1-1; D might be TRBD1 (5 bases). Germline CDR1 SGDLS, CDR2 YYNGEE. The CDR3 runs to 16 residues. V was pared by 2 bases and J by 3 bases, with 17 bases between. In DNA form, the CDR3 reads TGTGCCAGCAGCGTCGCCGGGGACGGGATCTACACTGAAGCTTTCTTT. Its protein product is CASSVAGDGIYTEAFF. Based on the CDR3 plus reference TRBV9 and TRBJ1-1, the full variable domain is DSGVTQTPKHLITATGQRVTLRCSPRSGDLSVYWYQQSLDQGLQFLIQYYNGEERAKGNILERFSAQQFPDLHSELNLSSLELGDSALYFCASSVAGDGIYTEAFFGQGTRLTVV.

The rearrangement uses TRBV7-2 and TRBJ2-5; 9 bases line up with TRBD2. Unmatched junction bases numbered 5, after V lost 6 bases and J lost 0 bases. The CDR3 covers 15 residues. The germline V gene encodes CDR1 SGHTA and CDR2 FQGNSA. CDR3 nucleotides: TGTGCCAGCAGACCAGCGGGGGGCCACCAAGAGACCCAGTACTTC. Its protein is CASRPAGGHQETQYF. Full variable domain (missing parts from reference TRBV7-2 and TRBJ2-5): GAGVSQSPSNKVTEKGKDVELRCDPISGHTALYWYRQSLGQGLEFLIYFQGNSAPDKSGLPSDRFSAERTGGSVSTLTIQRTQQEDSAVYLCASRPAGGHQETQYFGPGTRLLVL.

The V and J genes are TRBV30 and TRBJ2-1, with D possibly being TRBD1 (6 bases). CDR3 length equals 12 residues. From germline, CDR1 is GTSNPN and CDR2 SVGIG (reference sequence). V was trimmed by 4 bases and J by 5 bases, leaving 9 bases between them. The CDR3 coding sequence is TGTGCCTGGACGGGACAAAACAATGAGCAGTTCTTC. Encoded protein: CAWTGQNNEQFF.

This chain uses TRBV28 with TRBJ1-1; 7 bases fit TRBD1. Trimming took 4 bases from V and 1 from J; bases not matched to a gene: 6. The CDR3 has 15 amino acids. CDR1 MDHEN and CDR2 SYDVKM come from the germline V gene. The CDR3 here is CASSSTGAPNTEAFF. CDR3 in DNA: TGTGCCAGCAGTTCCACAGGGGCCCCGAACACTGAAGCTTTCTTT.

This clonotype appeared many times. The rearrangement links TRBV12-3 or TRBV12-4 to TRBJ2-1; either TRBD1 or TRBD2 may fit D (5 bases each). The V end was cut by 6 bases, the J end by 4 bases, with 13 bases between. The CDR3 runs to 14 residues. The CDR3 nucleotides are TGTGCCAGCAGCTTATTCGGGGCATACAATGAGCAGTTCTTC. Amino acid sequence: CASSLFGAYNEQFF.

This clonotype was detected only a few times. V usage is TRBV6-5 and J usage is TRBJ1-6, with D uncertain. Trimming took off 2 bases at V and 9 bases at J, with 14 bases between the two ends. Per germline, CDR1 MNHEY and CDR2 SVGAGI. The length of the CDR3 is 15 residues. The CDR3 nucleotides are TGTGCCAGCAGTTACGATCTTATCAACGGTTCACCCCTCCACTTT. Translated, it gives CASSYDLINGSPLHF.

This rearrangement joins TRBV20-1 to TRBJ1-6; TRBD1 aligns across 9 bases. V lost 6 bases, J lost 10 bases, and 7 bases stayed unmatched. The CDR3 extends over 13 amino acids. The V gene's germline CDR1 is DFQATT and CDR2 SNEGSKA (reference sequence). For the CDR3, the DNA is TGCAGTGCGGAGGGACAGGGTTCGTCACCCCTCCACTTT. Translated, it gives CSAEGQGSSPLHF.

This chain joins TRBV24-1 and TRBJ2-1, with 11 positions matching TRBD1. Unmatched junction bases numbered 3, after V lost 4 bases and J lost 2 bases. The CDR3 has 16 amino acids. Germline assignment: CDR1 KGHDR and CDR2 SFDVKD. The CDR3 sequence: CATSEQGQGAYNEQFF. Written as DNA, the CDR3 is TGTGCCACCAGTGAACAGGGACAGGGGGCCTACAATGAGCAGTTCTTC.

There are a few counts of this clonotype. Written as DNA, the CDR3 is TGTGCCAGCAGCCCCCCCTCTCGCGGGACAGGTGAAGCTTTCTTT. Amino acids: CASSPPSRGTGEAFF. The chain is built from TRBV7-2 and TRBJ1-1; TRBD1 agrees at 8 bases. After removal of 5 bases from V and 7 bases from J, the junction contained 12 bases not matched to a gene. The CDR3 is 15 amino acids. Per the germline V gene, CDR1 is SGHTA and CDR2 is FQGNSA. The whole variable domain, filled in from reference TRBV7-2 and TRBJ1-1, reads GAGVSQSPSNKVTEKGKDVELRCDPISGHTALYWYRQSLGQGLEFLIYFQGNSAPDKSGLPSDRFSAERTGGSVSTLTIQRTQQEDSAVYLCASSPPSRGTGEAFFGQGTRLTVV.

This rearrangement joins TRBV12-3 or TRBV12-4 to TRBJ2-5, with 9 nucleotides matching TRBD2. Trimming at V came to 1 base and at J to 7 bases, leaving 16 bases not matched to a gene. The CDR3 has 18 amino acids. In DNA, the CDR3 is TGTGCCAGCAGTTTAGAGGGGACTGGACTAGCGTCGGGGGGGACCCAGTACTTC. This codes for CASSLEGTGLASGGTQYF.

This chain links TRBV5-1 with TRBJ2-2, with 8 bases lining up with TRBD2. Losses at the gene ends were 1 base for V and 2 bases for J; bases not matched to a gene: 10. In germline, CDR1 is SGHRS, CDR2 YFSETQ. This CDR3 is built from 18 residues. CDR3 residues: CASSLRGGLGSNTGELFF. CDR3 bases: TGCGCCAGCAGCTTGCGCGGGGGGCTAGGTTCCAACACCGGGGAGCTGTTTTTT. The full variable domain, in which reference TRBV5-1 and TRBJ2-2 provide the parts outside the CDR3, is KAGVTQTPRYLIKTRGQQVTLSCSPISGHRSVSWYQQTPGQGLQFLFEYFSETQRNKGNFPGRFSGRQFSNSRSEMNVSTLELGDSALYLCASSLRGGLGSNTGELFFGEGSRLTVL.

V usage is TRBV18 and J usage is TRBJ1-1, with D tentatively TRBD1 (5 bases). V was cut by 3 bases and J by 4 bases, with 12 bases left in between. This CDR3 spans 14 amino acids. Germline lookup yields CDR1 KGHSH and CDR2 LQKENI. The CDR3 spells CASSPDTGGTEAFF. The CDR3 bases are TGTGCCAGCTCACCTGACACCGGGGGCACTGAAGCTTTCTTT. The entire variable domain, with the rest obtained from reference TRBV18 and TRBJ1-1, is as follows: NAGVMQNPRHLVRRRGQEARLRCSPMKGHSHVYWYRQLPEEGLKFMVYLQKENIIDESGMPKERFSAEFPKEGPSILRIQQVVRGDSAAYFCASSPDTGGTEAFFGQGTRLTVV.